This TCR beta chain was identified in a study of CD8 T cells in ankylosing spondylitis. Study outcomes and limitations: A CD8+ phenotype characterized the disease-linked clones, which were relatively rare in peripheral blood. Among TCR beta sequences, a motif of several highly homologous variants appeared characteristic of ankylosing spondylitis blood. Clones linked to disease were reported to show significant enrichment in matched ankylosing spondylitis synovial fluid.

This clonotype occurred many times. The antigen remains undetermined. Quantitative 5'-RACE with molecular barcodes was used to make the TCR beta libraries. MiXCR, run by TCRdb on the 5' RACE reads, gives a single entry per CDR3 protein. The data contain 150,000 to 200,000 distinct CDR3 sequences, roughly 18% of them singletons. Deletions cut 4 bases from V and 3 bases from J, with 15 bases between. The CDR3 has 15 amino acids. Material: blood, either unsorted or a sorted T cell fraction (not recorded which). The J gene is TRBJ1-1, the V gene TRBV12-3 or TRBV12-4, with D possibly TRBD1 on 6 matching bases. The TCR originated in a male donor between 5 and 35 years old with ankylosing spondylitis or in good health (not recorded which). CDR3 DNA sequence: TGTGCCAGCAGTTCCCCGGGCAGGGGTGACACTGAAGCTTTCTTT. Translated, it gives CASSSPGRGDTEAFF.